A selection of T cell receptor beta chains follows, all from one sample in a study of T cells after yellow fever vaccination. TCRdb redid the calling of the 5' RACE reads with MiXCR, one entry per CDR3 protein. The top ten hold roughly 0.9% of the sample, which has a few hundred thousand distinct CDR3 sequences, 6.9% seen once. Source: CD4+ T cells sorted from PBMCs, taken 15 days after the yellow fever booster vaccination. The origin of the receptors is a man between 25 and 39 years old who received the YFV17D yellow fever vaccine. Each CDR3 is given with its conserved first and last residue. Each record gives: J gene, V gene, D gene, clone size, CDR3 DNA, CDR3 protein. The D gene is left open where the match is weak. Only some rows state a clone size, as once, few, many or a class for expanded clones.

j_gene: TRBJ2-7; v_gene: TRBV20-1; d_gene: TRBD1; abundance: few; CDR3nt: TGCAGTGCCACGGGGGGGACAGGGGGATCCTACGAGCAGTACTTC; CDR3aa: CSATGGTGGSYEQYF
j_gene: TRBJ2-3; v_gene: TRBV5-1; d_gene: TRBD2; abundance: many; CDR3nt: TGCGCCAGCAGCCCGATGGGCGCGGGAGTAGCAGATACGCAGTATTTT; CDR3aa: CASSPMGAGVADTQYF
j_gene: TRBJ1-5; v_gene: TRBV7-2; d_gene: NA; abundance: NA; CDR3nt: TGTGCCAGCAGCGACGGGCCGAATCAGCCCCAGCATTTT; CDR3aa: CASSDGPNQPQHF
j_gene: TRBJ2-3; v_gene: TRBV20-1; d_gene: NA; abundance: many; CDR3nt: TGCAGTGCTAGAGATTCCCCAGATACGCAGTATTTT; CDR3aa: CSARDSPDTQYF
j_gene: TRBJ2-7; v_gene: TRBV4-2; d_gene: NA; abundance: few; CDR3nt: TGTGCCAGCAGCCAAGTCCGGGCAGAGCAGTACTTC; CDR3aa: CASSQVRAEQYF
j_gene: TRBJ2-7; v_gene: TRBV6-6; d_gene: NA; abundance: many; CDR3nt: TGTGCCAGCGGGGTGGACAGCGACTACGAGCAGTACTTC; CDR3aa: CASGVDSDYEQYF
j_gene: TRBJ2-1; v_gene: TRBV30; d_gene: NA; abundance: NA; CDR3nt: TGTGCCTGGAGTAGGCAGGGGTCCTACAATGAGCAGTTCTTC; CDR3aa: CAWSRQGSYNEQFF
j_gene: TRBJ2-3; v_gene: TRBV11-2; d_gene: TRBD2; abundance: NA; CDR3nt: TGTGCCAGCAGTCACTTCCGGGTTCGTAGGACTAGCGGACCGACAGATACGCAGTATTTT; CDR3aa: CASSHFRVRRTSGPTDTQYF
j_gene: TRBJ2-3; v_gene: TRBV20-1; d_gene: TRBD2; abundance: many; CDR3nt: TGCAGTGCTAGAGATCGTCTCCTAGCGGGAGGGGTCCACACAGATACGCAGTATTTT; CDR3aa: CSARDRLLAGGVHTDTQYF
j_gene: TRBJ2-7; v_gene: TRBV7-2; d_gene: TRBD2; abundance: many; CDR3nt: TGTGCCAGCAGCCTCACTAGCGCCCACGAGCAGTACTTC; CDR3aa: CASSLTSAHEQYF
j_gene: TRBJ2-5; v_gene: TRBV5-4; d_gene: NA; abundance: few; CDR3nt: TGTGCCAGCAGCGCCAGAAGAAGCGGCCAAGAGACCCAGTACTTC; CDR3aa: CASSARRSGQETQYF
j_gene: TRBJ2-1; v_gene: TRBV27; d_gene: TRBD2; abundance: NA; CDR3nt: TGTGCCAGCAGCTCCTTGGGACTAGCGGTAAACAATGAGCAGTTCTTC; CDR3aa: CASSSLGLAVNNEQFF
j_gene: TRBJ2-3; v_gene: TRBV24-1; d_gene: NA; abundance: few; CDR3nt: TGTGCCACCAGTGATTCTCGGTCCGGTCATATGACGCAGTATTTT; CDR3aa: CATSDSRSGHMTQYF
j_gene: TRBJ2-1; v_gene: TRBV7-2; d_gene: TRBD2; abundance: many; CDR3nt: TGTGCCAGCAGCTTACGGACTAGCGGGAGGGCCTATGAGCAGTTCTTC; CDR3aa: CASSLRTSGRAYEQFF
j_gene: TRBJ2-6; v_gene: TRBV11-2; d_gene: NA; abundance: NA; CDR3nt: TGTGCCAGCAGTTCAACCGTCCGGGGATCGTCTGGGGCCAACGTCCTGACTTTC; CDR3aa: CASSSTVRGSSGANVLTF
j_gene: TRBJ2-7; v_gene: TRBV7-9; d_gene: TRBD2; abundance: NA; CDR3nt: TGTGCCAGCAGCTCGGGACTAGCGGGAGACGTGACCTACGAGCAGTACTTC; CDR3aa: CASSSGLAGDVTYEQYF
j_gene: TRBJ2-5; v_gene: TRBV20-1; d_gene: TRBD2; abundance: NA; CDR3nt: TGCAGTGCTAGAGATTTCGGACTAGCGGGAGGAGAGACCCAGTACTTC; CDR3aa: CSARDFGLAGGETQYF
j_gene: TRBJ2-1; v_gene: TRBV7-2; d_gene: NA; abundance: NA; CDR3nt: TGTGCCAGCAGCGCGACAAAGGGGGCCTACAATGAGCAGTTCTTC; CDR3aa: CASSATKGAYNEQFF
j_gene: TRBJ2-1; v_gene: TRBV12-3/TRBV12-4; d_gene: TRBD2; abundance: many; CDR3nt: TGTGCCAGCAGTTTATCCTCCGGCGGGAGGGCCGGGCAGTTCTTC; CDR3aa: CASSLSSGGRAGQFF
j_gene: TRBJ1-3; v_gene: TRBV4-3; d_gene: NA; abundance: NA; CDR3nt: TGCGCCAGCAGCCAAGTTACCCGGGGAGGAAACACCATATATTTT; CDR3aa: CASSQVTRGGNTIYF
j_gene: TRBJ2-3; v_gene: TRBV6-2/TRBV6-3; d_gene: TRBD2; abundance: many; CDR3nt: TGTGCCAGCAGGCTTAGCGGGAGCACAGATACGCAGTATTTT; CDR3aa: CASRLSGSTDTQYF
j_gene: TRBJ2-2; v_gene: TRBV5-6; d_gene: TRBD2; abundance: NA; CDR3nt: TGTGCCAGCAGACCATTACTTAGCGGGAGGCCGAACACCGGGGAGCTGTTTTTT; CDR3aa: CASRPLLSGRPNTGELFF
j_gene: TRBJ2-1; v_gene: TRBV6-1; d_gene: TRBD1; abundance: few; CDR3nt: TGTGCCAGCAGCCCTCGACAGGGCAATGAGCAGTTCTTC; CDR3aa: CASSPRQGNEQFF
j_gene: TRBJ2-1; v_gene: TRBV20-1; d_gene: TRBD2; abundance: few; CDR3nt: TGCAGTGCTAGCGGGACTAGCGGGAGGAAAGACGGTGAGCAGTTCTTC; CDR3aa: CSASGTSGRKDGEQFF
j_gene: TRBJ1-5; v_gene: TRBV12-3/TRBV12-4; d_gene: NA; abundance: many; CDR3nt: TGTGCCAGCAGTTTAGATCTTATTGGGCCCCAGCATTTT; CDR3aa: CASSLDLIGPQHF
j_gene: TRBJ2-1; v_gene: TRBV5-1; d_gene: NA; abundance: many; CDR3nt: TGCGCCAGCAGCCTTACTCAGGGTTACTCGATTGAGCAGTTCTTC; CDR3aa: CASSLTQGYSIEQFF
j_gene: TRBJ2-7; v_gene: TRBV10-3; d_gene: NA; abundance: NA; CDR3nt: TGTGCCGCAGCATCCTTCGGCGGTAACGAGCAGTACTTC; CDR3aa: CAAASFGGNEQYF
j_gene: TRBJ1-6; v_gene: TRBV7-2; d_gene: TRBD1; abundance: few; CDR3nt: TGTGCCAGCAGCGTAACTTTGGACAGGGCAATCTATTCACCCCTCCACTTT; CDR3aa: CASSVTLDRAIYSPLHF
j_gene: TRBJ1-5; v_gene: TRBV20-1; d_gene: NA; abundance: few; CDR3nt: TGCAGTGCTAGAGCTCCGAGTAGGGGCGGCAATCAGCCCCAGCATTTT; CDR3aa: CSARAPSRGGNQPQHF
j_gene: TRBJ2-3; v_gene: TRBV5-1; d_gene: TRBD1; abundance: NA; CDR3nt: TGCGCCAGCAGCTTTTCGACAGGGGTAAACACAGATACGCAGTATTTT; CDR3aa: CASSFSTGVNTDTQYF
j_gene: TRBJ2-3; v_gene: TRBV20-1; d_gene: TRBD2; abundance: NA; CDR3nt: TGCAAAGCGGGAGCGCAAGATACGCAGTATTTT; CDR3aa: CKAGAQDTQYF
j_gene: TRBJ2-3; v_gene: TRBV20-1; d_gene: TRBD2; abundance: many; CDR3nt: TGCAGTGCATTAGCGGGAGGGAAGGTTACAGATACGCAGTATTTT; CDR3aa: CSALAGGKVTDTQYF
j_gene: TRBJ1-1; v_gene: TRBV3-1; d_gene: NA; abundance: NA; CDR3nt: TGTGCCAGCAGCCAAGATACCAGGGGAATTGAAGCTTTCTTT; CDR3aa: CASSQDTRGIEAFF
j_gene: TRBJ2-2; v_gene: TRBV19; d_gene: TRBD2; abundance: many; CDR3nt: TGTGCCAGTAACGCACCTAGCGGGAGCACCGGGGAGCTGTTTTTT; CDR3aa: CASNAPSGSTGELFF
j_gene: TRBJ2-6; v_gene: TRBV7-2; d_gene: NA; abundance: NA; CDR3nt: TGTGCCAGCAGCTACGCCGCGACGGCTGGGGCCAACGTCCTGACTTTC; CDR3aa: CASSYAATAGANVLTF
j_gene: TRBJ2-7; v_gene: TRBV7-2; d_gene: TRBD1; abundance: many; CDR3nt: TGTGCCAGCAGCTTGAACCGGGACAGAACCTTC; CDR3aa: CASSLNRDRTF
j_gene: TRBJ2-3; v_gene: TRBV12-3/TRBV12-4; d_gene: NA; abundance: many; CDR3nt: TGTGCCAGCAGTCGGGACACTAGCACAGATACGCAGTATTTT; CDR3aa: CASSRDTSTDTQYF
j_gene: TRBJ2-3; v_gene: TRBV2; d_gene: NA; abundance: NA; CDR3nt: TGTGCCAGCAAGCTAAGGACAGCGACCCTTGGCGGGACCTCAGATACGCAGTATTTT; CDR3aa: CASKLRTATLGGTSDTQYF
j_gene: TRBJ2-5; v_gene: TRBV28; d_gene: TRBD2; abundance: many; CDR3nt: TGTGCCAGCAGCCAAACTAGCGGTTGGTCCTATTCCCAAGAGACCCAGTACTTC; CDR3aa: CASSQTSGWSYSQETQYF
j_gene: TRBJ1-6; v_gene: TRBV12-3/TRBV12-4; d_gene: TRBD1; abundance: NA; CDR3nt: TGTGCCAGCAGTTTTACAGGGGGAGGTGATTCACCCCTCCACTTT; CDR3aa: CASSFTGGGDSPLHF
j_gene: TRBJ2-7; v_gene: TRBV5-5; d_gene: TRBD2; abundance: many; CDR3nt: TGTGCCAGCAGCCCGAGGGAGCGGGAGATCTCCTACGAGCAGTACTTC; CDR3aa: CASSPREREISYEQYF
j_gene: TRBJ2-1; v_gene: TRBV6-5; d_gene: TRBD2; abundance: NA; CDR3nt: TGTGCCAGCAGTTACCCTAGCGGGAGTGGGTCCTACAATGAGCAGTTCTTC; CDR3aa: CASSYPSGSGSYNEQFF
j_gene: TRBJ2-1; v_gene: TRBV7-2; d_gene: TRBD2; abundance: few; CDR3nt: TGTGCCAGCAGCTCCTCCAAGACTAGCGGGAGGGCCCATGAGCAGTTCTTC; CDR3aa: CASSSSKTSGRAHEQFF
j_gene: TRBJ2-7; v_gene: TRBV7-9; d_gene: NA; abundance: few; CDR3nt: TGTGCCAGCAGCACTATCGGGACATTACTCTTC; CDR3aa: CASSTIGTLLF
j_gene: TRBJ2-5; v_gene: TRBV2; d_gene: NA; abundance: NA; CDR3nt: TGTGCCAGCTGGACTTCGGAGACCCAGTACTTC; CDR3aa: CASWTSETQYF
j_gene: TRBJ2-3; v_gene: TRBV7-8; d_gene: NA; abundance: many; CDR3nt: TGTGCCAGCAGCTTCCGTGGAGATACGCAGTATTTT; CDR3aa: CASSFRGDTQYF
j_gene: TRBJ1-3; v_gene: TRBV19; d_gene: NA; abundance: few; CDR3nt: TGTGCCAGTAGTAAGGCGGCTGGAAACACCATATATTTT; CDR3aa: CASSKAAGNTIYF
j_gene: TRBJ2-7; v_gene: TRBV20-1; d_gene: NA; abundance: few; CDR3nt: TGCAGTGCTAGTAGGAGGGCCGGAATCGAGCAGTACTTC; CDR3aa: CSASRRAGIEQYF
j_gene: TRBJ1-2; v_gene: TRBV20-1; d_gene: TRBD1; abundance: NA; CDR3nt: TGCAGTGCCGTTACAGGGGGCCGTGGCTACACCTTC; CDR3aa: CSAVTGGRGYTF
j_gene: TRBJ1-1; v_gene: TRBV5-6; d_gene: NA; abundance: few; CDR3nt: TGTGCCAGCAGCCCGGTGGGCGGGGGATGGACTGAAGCTTTCTTT; CDR3aa: CASSPVGGGWTEAFF
j_gene: TRBJ2-1; v_gene: TRBV6-2/TRBV6-3; d_gene: NA; abundance: NA; CDR3nt: TGTGCCAGCAGAGCACAGGGCGGGGGCTACAATGAGCAGTTCTTC; CDR3aa: CASRAQGGGYNEQFF